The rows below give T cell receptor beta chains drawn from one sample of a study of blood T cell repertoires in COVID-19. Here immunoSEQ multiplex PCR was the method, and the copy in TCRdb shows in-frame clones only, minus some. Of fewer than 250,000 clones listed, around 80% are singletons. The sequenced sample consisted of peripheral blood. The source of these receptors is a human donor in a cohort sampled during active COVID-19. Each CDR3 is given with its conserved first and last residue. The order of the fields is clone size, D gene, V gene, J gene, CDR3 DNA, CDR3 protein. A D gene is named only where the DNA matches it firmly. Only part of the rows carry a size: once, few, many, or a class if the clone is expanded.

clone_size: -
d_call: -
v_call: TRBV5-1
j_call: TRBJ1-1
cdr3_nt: TGCGCCAGCAGCTTTGGGGGAGGGACTGAAGCTTTCTTT
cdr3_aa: CASSFGGGTEAFF

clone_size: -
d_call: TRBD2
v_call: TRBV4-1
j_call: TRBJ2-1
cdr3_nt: TGCGCCAGCAGCCTACTTAGCGGGAGGGGGACCTACAATGAGCAGTTCTTC
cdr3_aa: CASSLLSGRGTYNEQFF

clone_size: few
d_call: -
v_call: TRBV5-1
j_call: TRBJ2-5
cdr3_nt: TGCGCCAGCAGCGAGAAGAGAGAGACCCAGTACTTC
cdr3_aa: CASSEKRETQYF

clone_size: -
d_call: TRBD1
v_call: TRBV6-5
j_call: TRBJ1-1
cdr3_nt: TGTGCCAGCAGTTACTCGAATGACAGGGTGAACACTGAAGCTTTCTTT
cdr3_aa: CASSYSNDRVNTEAFF

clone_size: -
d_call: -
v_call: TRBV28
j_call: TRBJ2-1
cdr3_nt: TGTGCCAGCACCAGGTCTAATGAGCAGTTCTTC
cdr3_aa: CASTRSNEQFF

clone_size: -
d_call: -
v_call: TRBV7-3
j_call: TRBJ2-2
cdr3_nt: TGTGCCAGCAGCTCATCTTCGGGATACAACACCGGGGAGCTGTTTTTT
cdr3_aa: CASSSSSGYNTGELFF

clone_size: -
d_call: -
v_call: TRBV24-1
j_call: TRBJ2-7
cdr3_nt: TGTGCCACCAGTGCCTTGAGTGGTTCTGAGCAGTACTTC
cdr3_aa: CATSALSGSEQYF

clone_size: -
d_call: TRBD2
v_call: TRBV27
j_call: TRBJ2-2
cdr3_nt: TGTGCCAGCAGTCCGTATGGACTAGCGGGAGGGCCTGCTCCCGGGGAGCTGTTTTTT
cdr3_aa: CASSPYGLAGGPAPGELFF

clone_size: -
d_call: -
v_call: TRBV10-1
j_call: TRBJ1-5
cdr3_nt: TGCGCCAGCAGTGAGTCGACAGAAAATCAGCCCCAGCATTTT
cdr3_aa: CASSESTENQPQHF

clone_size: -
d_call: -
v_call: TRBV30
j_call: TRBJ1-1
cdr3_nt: TGTGCCTGGAGCACTCTTTTGGCTGAAGCTTTCTTT
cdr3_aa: CAWSTLLAEAFF

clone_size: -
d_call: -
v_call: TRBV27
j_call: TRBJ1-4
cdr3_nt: TGTGCCAGCAGTTTAACGGGTAATGAAAAACTGTTTTTT
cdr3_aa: CASSLTGNEKLFF

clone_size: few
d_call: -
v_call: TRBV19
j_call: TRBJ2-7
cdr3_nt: TGTGCCAGTAGCAGAGGGGGTTCCTACGAGCAGTACTTC
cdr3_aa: CASSRGGSYEQYF

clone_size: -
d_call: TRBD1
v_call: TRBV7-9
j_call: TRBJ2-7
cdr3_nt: TGTGCCAGCAGCCCAAGGGGACAGGGCGAGCAGTACTTC
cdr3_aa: CASSPRGQGEQYF

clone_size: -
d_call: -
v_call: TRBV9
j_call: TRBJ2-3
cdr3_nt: TGTGCCAGCAGCAGAGAGGTCACGTCTAGCACAGATACGCAGTATTTT
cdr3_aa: CASSREVTSSTDTQYF

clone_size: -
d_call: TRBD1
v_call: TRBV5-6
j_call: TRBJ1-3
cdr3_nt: TGTGCCAGCAGCTGGCTGGGACAGAGAGACGGAAACACCATATATTTT
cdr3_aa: CASSWLGQRDGNTIYF

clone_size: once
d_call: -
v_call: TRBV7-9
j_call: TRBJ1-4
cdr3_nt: TGTGCCAGCAGCGTCGACAGGCCAACTGAAAAACTGTTTTTT
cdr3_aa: CASSVDRPTEKLFF

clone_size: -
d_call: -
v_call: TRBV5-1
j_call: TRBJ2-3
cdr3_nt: TGCGCCAGCAGTCGGGACATAGGCACAGATACGCAGTATTTT
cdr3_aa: CASSRDIGTDTQYF

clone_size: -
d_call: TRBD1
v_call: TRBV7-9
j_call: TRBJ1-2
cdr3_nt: TGTGCCAGCAGCTTCCGACAGGGTGAGGGCTACACCTTC
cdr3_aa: CASSFRQGEGYTF

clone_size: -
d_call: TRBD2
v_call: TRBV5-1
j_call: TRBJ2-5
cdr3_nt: TGCGCCAGCAGCTTGGCTAGCGGGGAGACCCAGTACTTC
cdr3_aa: CASSLASGETQYF

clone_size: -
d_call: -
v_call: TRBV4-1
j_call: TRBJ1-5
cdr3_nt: TGCGCCAGCAGCCAAGAAGGAAACAGTTACAATCAGCCCCAGCATTTT
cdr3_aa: CASSQEGNSYNQPQHF

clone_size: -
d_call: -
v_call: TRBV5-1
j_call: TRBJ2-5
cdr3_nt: TGCGCCAGCAGCTTACAGGAGGGGGAGACCCAGTACTTC
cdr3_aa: CASSLQEGETQYF

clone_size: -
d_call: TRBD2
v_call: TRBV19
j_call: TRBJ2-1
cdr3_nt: TGTGCCAGTAGGCCGGGACTAGCGGGAGAGCGCAATGAGCAGTTCTTC
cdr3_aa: CASRPGLAGERNEQFF

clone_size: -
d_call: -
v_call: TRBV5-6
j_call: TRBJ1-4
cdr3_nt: TGTGCCAGCAGCTTACAAGTTCTCAATGAAAAACTGTTTTTT
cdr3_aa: CASSLQVLNEKLFF

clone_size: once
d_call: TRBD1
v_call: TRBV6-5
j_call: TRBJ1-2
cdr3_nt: TGTGCCAGCAGCCCAAATCCAGGGGGCGGTGGCTACACCTTC
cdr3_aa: CASSPNPGGGGYTF

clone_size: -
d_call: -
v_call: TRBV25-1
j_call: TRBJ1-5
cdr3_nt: TGTGCCAGCAGTGAACCCGGTATCAGCAATCAGCCCCAGCATTTT
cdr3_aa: CASSEPGISNQPQHF

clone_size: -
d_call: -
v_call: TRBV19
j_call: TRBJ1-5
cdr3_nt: TGTGCCAGTAGTATAGATCGGGGAAGGGTCAGTAACCATCAGCCCCAGCATTTT
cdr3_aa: CASSIDRGRVSNHQPQHF

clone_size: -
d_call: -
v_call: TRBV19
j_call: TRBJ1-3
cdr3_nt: TGTGCCAGTAGTATAACGGACAGCTCTGGAAACACCATATATTTT
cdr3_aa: CASSITDSSGNTIYF

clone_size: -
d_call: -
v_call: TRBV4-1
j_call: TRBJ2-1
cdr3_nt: TGCGCCAGCAGCCAAGCGTACGCGGACGGGACTGGCGAGCAGTTCTTC
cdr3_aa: CASSQAYADGTGEQFF

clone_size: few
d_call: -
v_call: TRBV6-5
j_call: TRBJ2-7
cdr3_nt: TGTGCCAGCAGTCGTAGCGCTAAGAGCTCCTACGAGCAGTACTTC
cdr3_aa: CASSRSAKSSYEQYF

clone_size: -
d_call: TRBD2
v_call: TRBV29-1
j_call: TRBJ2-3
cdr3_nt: TGCAGCGTCACAAGCGGGGGAGGTGGCACAGATACGCAGTATTTT
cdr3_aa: CSVTSGGGGTDTQYF

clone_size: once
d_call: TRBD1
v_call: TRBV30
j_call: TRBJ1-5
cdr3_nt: TGTGCCTGGAGTGTGCAGGGGGATCAGCCCCAGCATTTT
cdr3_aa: CAWSVQGDQPQHF

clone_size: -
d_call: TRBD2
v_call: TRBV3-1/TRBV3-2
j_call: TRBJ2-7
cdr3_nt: TGTGCCAGCAGACTTACTAGCGGGAGTGGTTACGAGCAGTACTTC
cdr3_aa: CASRLTSGSGYEQYF

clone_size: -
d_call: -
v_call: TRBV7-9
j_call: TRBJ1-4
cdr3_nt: TGTGCCAGCAGTTATCTGGGCGGGGAGTGGAGTCGAGGTAATGAAAAACTGTTTTTT
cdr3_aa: CASSYLGGEWSRGNEKLFF

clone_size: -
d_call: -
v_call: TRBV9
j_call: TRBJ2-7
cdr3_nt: TGTGCCAGCAGCGTAGCAGGTGGCTCCCCCTACGAGCAGTACTTC
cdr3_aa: CASSVAGGSPYEQYF

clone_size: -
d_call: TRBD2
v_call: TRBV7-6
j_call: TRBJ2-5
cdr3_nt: TGTGCCAGCAGCTTAGTGGGACTAGCGGGAGAGGAGGAGACCCAGTACTTC
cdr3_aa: CASSLVGLAGEEETQYF

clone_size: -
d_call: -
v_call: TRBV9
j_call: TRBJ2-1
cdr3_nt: TGTGCCAGCAGCCCATGGGAGGGGGGGCCGAGGTACAATGAGCAGTTCTTC
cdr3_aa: CASSPWEGGPRYNEQFF

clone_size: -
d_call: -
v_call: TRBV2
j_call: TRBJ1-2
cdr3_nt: TGTGCCAGTACCCCTCAGGAAGCTAACTATGGCTACACCTTC
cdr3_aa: CASTPQEANYGYTF

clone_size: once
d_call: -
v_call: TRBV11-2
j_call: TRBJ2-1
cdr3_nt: TGTGCCAGCAGCTTAGGGAGGGGGCAGAGCTCCTACAATGAGCAGTTCTTC
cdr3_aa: CASSLGRGQSSYNEQFF

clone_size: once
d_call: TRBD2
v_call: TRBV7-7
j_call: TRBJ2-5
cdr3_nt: TGTGCTAGCAGCTTAGGACTAGCGGGAGGGCCGGAGACCCAGTACTTC
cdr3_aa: CASSLGLAGGPETQYF

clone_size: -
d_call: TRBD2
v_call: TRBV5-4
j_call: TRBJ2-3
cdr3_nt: TGTGCCAGCAGCTTGGGTTCTAGCGGGAGCACAGATACGCAGTATTTT
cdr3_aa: CASSLGSSGSTDTQYF

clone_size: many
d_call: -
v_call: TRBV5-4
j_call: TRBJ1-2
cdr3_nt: TGTGCCAGCAGCTTGGACAGGAAAGCTAACTATGGCTACACCTTC
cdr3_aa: CASSLDRKANYGYTF

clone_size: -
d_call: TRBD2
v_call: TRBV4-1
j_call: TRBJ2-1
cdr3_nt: TGCGCCAGCAGCTACGCCCCGGGACTAGCGGGGGGGAAGGAGCAGTTCTTC
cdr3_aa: CASSYAPGLAGGKEQFF

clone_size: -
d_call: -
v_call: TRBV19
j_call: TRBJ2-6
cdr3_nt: TGTGCCAACTTGGAGTGGTATGGGGCCAACGTCCTGACTTTC
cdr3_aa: CANLEWYGANVLTF

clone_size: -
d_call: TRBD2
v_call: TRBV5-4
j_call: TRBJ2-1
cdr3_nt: TGTGCCAGCAGCAATAGCGGGAATGAGCAGTTCTTC
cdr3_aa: CASSNSGNEQFF

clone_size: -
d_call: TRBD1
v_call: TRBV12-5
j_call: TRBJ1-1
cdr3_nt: TGTGCTAGTGGTTTGGTACTCGGTCCAGGGGGCACTGAAGCTTTCTTT
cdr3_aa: CASGLVLGPGGTEAFF

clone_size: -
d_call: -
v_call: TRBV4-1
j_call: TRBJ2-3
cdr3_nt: TGCGCCAGCAGCCAAGTTGGGGCTCGCACAGATACGCAGTATTTT
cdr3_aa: CASSQVGARTDTQYF

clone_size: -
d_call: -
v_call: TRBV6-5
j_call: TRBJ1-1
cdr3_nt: TGTGCCAGCAGTTACCTTCAGGGATCCGACACTGAAGCTTTCTTT
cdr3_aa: CASSYLQGSDTEAFF

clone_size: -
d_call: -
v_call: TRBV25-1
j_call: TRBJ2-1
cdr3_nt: TGTGCCAGCAGTGAGTCAGGGTTAACTCGTGGCGATGAGCAGTTCTTC
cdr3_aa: CASSESGLTRGDEQFF

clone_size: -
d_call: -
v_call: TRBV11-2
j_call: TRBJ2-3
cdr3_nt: TGTGCCAGCAGCTTAGTTCAGGTCGGCACAGATACGCAGTATTTT
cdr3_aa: CASSLVQVGTDTQYF

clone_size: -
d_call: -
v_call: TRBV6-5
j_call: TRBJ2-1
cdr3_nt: TGTGCCAGCAGTTACTCGACAGGTCTATATGAGCAGTTCTTC
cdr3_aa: CASSYSTGLYEQFF

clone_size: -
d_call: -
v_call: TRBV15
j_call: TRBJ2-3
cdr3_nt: TGTGCCACCAGCAGAGATCAAGCGAGCCGTGACACAGATACGCAGTATTTT
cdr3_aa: CATSRDQASRDTDTQYF

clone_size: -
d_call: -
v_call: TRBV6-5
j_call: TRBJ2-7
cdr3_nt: TGTGCCAGCTCGACAGTAGCCTACGAGCAGTACTTC
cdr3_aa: CASSTVAYEQYF